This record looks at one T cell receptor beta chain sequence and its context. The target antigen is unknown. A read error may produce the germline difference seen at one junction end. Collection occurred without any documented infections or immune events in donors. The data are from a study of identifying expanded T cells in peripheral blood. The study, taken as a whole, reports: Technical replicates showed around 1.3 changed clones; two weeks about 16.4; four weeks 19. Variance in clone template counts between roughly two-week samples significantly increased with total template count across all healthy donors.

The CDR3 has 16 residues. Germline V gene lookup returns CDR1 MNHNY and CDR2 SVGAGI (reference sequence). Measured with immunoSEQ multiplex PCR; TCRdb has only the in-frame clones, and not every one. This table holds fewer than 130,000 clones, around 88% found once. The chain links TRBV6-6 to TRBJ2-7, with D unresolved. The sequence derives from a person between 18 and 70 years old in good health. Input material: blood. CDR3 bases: TGTGCCAGCAGTTACTCAGTGAGAGGCGACTCCAACGAGCAGTACTTC. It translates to CASSYSVRGDSNEQYF.